A single sample gave rise to the 22 T cell receptor beta chains below, sequenced in a study of CD8+CD57+ T cells in acquired aplastic anemia. Using genomic DNA as the template, TCR beta VDJ and CDR3 profiling was carried out. Each CDR3 protein is one row after TCRdb ran MiXCR on the reads. The repertoire holds about 48,000 distinct CDR3 sequences, with around two thirds as singletons. The sample taken for sequencing was sorted CD4+, CD8+, or CD8+CD57+ T cells (not recorded which) from PBMCs. The receptors here all came from a human donor in good health, serving as a control.

The rearrangement uses TRBV5-1 and TRBJ2-3, with D possibly being TRBD1 (6 bases). Germline-derived CDR1 and CDR2 are SGHRS and YFSETQ. The V gene lost 0 bases and the J gene lost 4 bases, with 12 bases spanning the gap. This CDR3 has 15 amino acids. The CDR3 is CASSLGGLLADTQYF. The DNA of the CDR3 is TGCGCCAGCAGCTTGGGGGGGCTGTTGGCAGATACGCAGTATTTT.

A single count supports this clonotype. This sequence joins TRBV2 and TRBJ1-2, with a tentative D call TRBD1 (5 bases). The CDR3 sequence is 14 residues long. Germline CDR1 is SNHLY and CDR2 is FYNNEI. V lost 1 base and J lost 2, with 8 bases in between. The CDR3 nucleotides read TGTGCCAGCAGTGAAGAAGCAGGGAACTATGGCTACACCTTC. Residues: CASSEEAGNYGYTF. The full variable domain, with the rest looked up from reference TRBV2 and TRBJ1-2, is EPEVTQTPSHQVTQMGQEVILRCVPISNHLYFYWYRQILGQKVEFLVSFYNNEISEKSEIFDDQFSVERPDGSNFTLKIRSTKLEDSAMYFCASSEEAGNYGYTFGSGTRLTVV.

The genes are TRBV2 and TRBJ2-3; D is possibly TRBD1 (5 bases). Trimming left V 4 bases short and J 5 bases short, with 13 bases between. The length of the CDR3 is 14 residues. Germline loops: CDR1 SNHLY, CDR2 FYNNEI. The CDR3 region has the DNA TGTGCCAGCAGTGTGGGCCCAGGGATAGATACGCAGTATTTT. Protein: CASSVGPGIDTQYF.

The chain employs TRBV9 and TRBJ1-1; D is ambiguous. V dropped 4 bases and J dropped 4 bases, with 11 bases sitting between them. Per germline, CDR1 SGDLS and CDR2 YYNGEE. The CDR3 is 13 amino acids. CDR3 DNA: TGTGCCAGCAGCCAGAGTATAGCCACTGAAGCTTTCTTT. Protein: CASSQSIATEAFF.

The V call is TRBV10-3, the J call TRBJ1-1; D not resolved. CDR1 and CDR2 from the germline V gene are ENHRY and SYGVKD. The CDR3 totals 12 residues. V gave up 4 bases and J gave up 6 bases, with 9 bases separating them. The CDR3 region has the DNA TGTGCCATCAGTGCCTCTGGGGCTGAAGCTTTCTTT. Translated, it gives CAISASGAEAFF.

The rearrangement links TRBV10-3 to TRBJ2-5; TRBD2 aligns across 9 bases. Germline lookup yields CDR1 ENHRY and CDR2 SYGVKD. Trimming cost V 11 bases and J 1 base; bases outside gene matches: 11. The CDR3 totals 15 residues. The CDR3 spells CAHARGGGAQETQYF. The CDR3 DNA reads as TGTGCCCACGCGAGAGGCGGGGGGGCCCAAGAGACCCAGTACTTC.

V and J are TRBV19 and TRBJ2-7; D is perhaps TRBD1 or TRBD2 (6 bases each). Trimming left V 3 bases short and J 0 bases short, with 12 bases between. The germline gives CDR1 LNHDA, CDR2 SQIVND (reference sequence). This CDR3 is built from 15 residues. CDR3 coding DNA: TGTGCCAGTAGTATTGGGGGGCAGGGCTCCTACGAGCAGTACTTC. Residues: CASSIGGQGSYEQYF.

This clonotype was picked up a small number of times. The V gene is TRBV7-2, the J gene TRBJ2-5, with 10 bases identical to TRBD2. The V gene's germline CDR1 is SGHTA and CDR2 FQGNSA. The CDR3 runs to 17 residues. The junction had 12 bases not matched to a gene; V was cut back by 5 bases and J by 3 bases. CDR3 nucleotide sequence: TGTGCCAGCAGCCACAACCCGGGACTAGCGAACGAAGAGACCCAGTACTTC. Protein sequence: CASSHNPGLANEETQYF.

V and J are TRBV7-2 and TRBJ1-2, with D hard to call. The CDR3 consists of 13 residues. The ends were cut back, 7 bases at V and 4 bases at J, with 13 bases in the middle. Germline V gives CDR1 SGHTA, CDR2 FQGNSA. The CDR3 region is CASNSQATYGYTF. In DNA, the CDR3 is TGTGCCAGCAACTCTCAGGCGACCTATGGCTACACCTTC.

This clonotype was seen repeatedly, ten times or more. This chain connects TRBV30 to TRBJ1-2; no clear D. This CDR3 is built from 11 residues. The ends were cut back, 7 bases at V and 4 bases at J, with 10 bases in the middle. Germline V gene lookup returns CDR1 GTSNPN and CDR2 SVGIG (reference sequence). The CDR3 DNA reads TGTGCCTTCCAGGTTGGCTATGGCTACACCTTC. It specifies CAFQVGYGYTF.

This sequence joins TRBV6-4 and TRBJ2-1, with TRBD2 matching over 8 bases. The CDR3 has 15 amino acids. Germline V CDR1 and CDR2: MRHNA, SNTAGT. Trimming removed 5 bases from V and 4 bases from J; junction bases left unmatched: 7. In DNA, the CDR3 is TGTGCCAGCAGTTCCGGAGCGGGGGAGTACAATGAGCAGTTCTTC. Amino acid sequence: CASSSGAGEYNEQFF.

This chain uses TRBV20-1 with TRBJ2-7, with a possible D match to TRBD2 (5 bases). This CDR3 spans 15 amino acids. Germline assignment: CDR1 DFQATT and CDR2 SNEGSKA (reference sequence). Trimming removed 3 bases at V and 3 bases at J, with 18 bases between. CDR3 sequence: CSARGAEEPNYEQYF. The CDR3 region has the DNA TGCAGTGCTAGGGGAGCGGAGGAACCCAACTACGAGCAGTACTTC.

This clonotype was seen ten or more times. The rearrangement links TRBV12-3 or TRBV12-4 to TRBJ2-3; D not certain. The germline V and J ends were trimmed by 7 bases and 1 base, with 9 bases remaining between them. The CDR3 contains 13 residues. The CDR3 DNA reads as TGTGCCAGCAATCTGATCGGCACAGATACGCAGTATTTT. Protein: CASNLIGTDTQYF.

This chain joins TRBV2 and TRBJ2-5, with 9 nucleotides matching TRBD2. V lost 7 bases, J lost 5 bases, and 5 bases stayed unmatched. The germline V gene has CDR1 SNHLY and CDR2 FYNNEI. The CDR3 has 13 amino acids. CDR3 region: CASMSGGRETQYF. The DNA for the CDR3 is TGTGCCAGCATGAGCGGGGGGAGGGAGACCCAGTACTTC.

V usage is TRBV25-1 and J usage is TRBJ1-1; D call uncertain. Per germline, CDR1 MGHDK and CDR2 SYGVNS. The CDR3 extends over 13 amino acids. V was trimmed by 4 bases and J by 3 bases, leaving 9 bases between them. The CDR3 reads CASSGRADTEAFF. Here the CDR3 DNA reads TGTGCCAGCAGTGGACGAGCGGACACTGAAGCTTTCTTT.

The rearrangement joins TRBV19 to TRBJ2-5, with D perhaps TRBD1 or TRBD2 (5 bases each). Per the germline V gene, CDR1 is LNHDA and CDR2 is SQIVND (reference sequence). This CDR3 region has 14 residues. The V end was cut by 3 bases, the J end by 5 bases, with 13 bases between. This CDR3 is CASSIQGVGETQYF. CDR3 sequence (DNA): TGTGCCAGTAGTATCCAGGGAGTCGGGGAGACCCAGTACTTC.

The rearrangement uses TRBV20-1 and TRBJ1-2, with TRBD1 identical over 7 bases. The CDR3 contains 13 residues. After removal of 6 bases from V and 3 bases from J, the junction contained 7 bases not matched to a gene. Germline values: CDR1 DFQATT, CDR2 SNEGSKA (reference sequence). The CDR3 sequence: CSATDRLDYGYTF. CDR3 in DNA: TGCAGTGCAACGGACAGGCTGGACTATGGCTACACCTTC.

This clonotype has just one count. The rearrangement uses TRBV10-3 and TRBJ2-3; TRBD1 agrees at 7 bases. This CDR3 comprises 14 residues. Germline CDR1 reads ENHRY; CDR2 reads SYGVKD. The V and J ends lost 7 bases and 6 bases, in that order; junction bases with no gene match: 10. This CDR3 is CAIKGAGSTDTQYF. As DNA, the CDR3 is TGTGCCATCAAGGGGGCAGGTTCCACGGATACGCAGTATTTT.

The chain carries TRBV11-3 and TRBJ2-7; 8 bases map to TRBD2. Trimming removed 5 bases from V and 1 base from J; junction bases left unmatched: 7. Germline V gene sequence: CDR1 SGHNT, CDR2 YENEEA. CDR3 size: 15 residues. The CDR3 nucleotides read TGTGCCAGCAGCCGAATCACTAGCGGATCCTACGAGCAGTACTTC. This translates into CASSRITSGSYEQYF.

Remarks on this clonotype: A read error is possible here, since a much larger clone lies one base away. The V and J genes are TRBV28 and TRBJ1-5; 7 bases line up with TRBD1. There are 15 residues in the CDR3. Germline assignment: CDR1 MDHEN and CDR2 SYDVKM. The CDR3 reads CASSLEGAQAQPRHF. The CDR3 DNA follows: TGTGCCAGCAGTTTAGAGGGGGCGCAGGCTCAGCCCCGGCATTTT.

This clonotype was observed a few times. The chain joins TRBV27 to TRBJ2-7, with 10 bases aligning to TRBD1. CDR1 and CDR2 from the germline V gene are MNHEY and SMNVEV (reference sequence). The V segment lost 4 bases and the J segment 9 bases; nucleotides outside the gene matches: 6. The length of the CDR3 is 13 residues. The CDR3 DNA is TGTGCCAGCAGTTCGACAGGGGGCTCTGGGCAGTACTTC. Its protein is CASSSTGGSGQYF.

Comment on this clonotype: An end of the junction differs from the germline gene, which may be a read error. V and J are TRBV9 and TRBJ2-7; 9 bases map to TRBD2. Germline assignment: CDR1 SGDLS and CDR2 YYNGEE. The CDR3 spans 14 residues. The CDR3 region has the DNA TGTGCCTGCAGCGTGGTTAGCGGGAGCCACGAGCAGTACTTC. Residues: CACSVVSGSHEQYF.